Detailed here is one TCR beta chain. The table came from immunoSEQ multiplex PCR; TCRdb's copy has only in-frame clones and leaves some out. Of some 30,000 clones in the sample, around 70% are singletons; the top ten hold roughly 15%. The data originate from a study of PD-1 blockade in classical Hodgkin lymphoma. Brentuximab vedotin exposure varied, and every patient relapsed after autologous stem cell transplantation. CDR1 and CDR2 from the germline V gene are SGHNT and YENEEA. V gave up 5 bases and J gave up 0 bases; unmatched junction bases: 6. The CDR3 spans 16 residues. The input for sequencing was peripheral blood mononuclear cells (PBMCs), taken before the second cycle of nivolumab. The TCR sequence derives from a human donor with classical Hodgkin lymphoma. This sequence joins TRBV11-3 and TRBJ2-2; 7 positions match TRBD1. The DNA for the CDR3 is TGTGCCAGCAGCACCCGGACAGGCACGAACACCGGGGAGCTGTTTTTT. The encoded protein is CASSTRTGTNTGELFF.